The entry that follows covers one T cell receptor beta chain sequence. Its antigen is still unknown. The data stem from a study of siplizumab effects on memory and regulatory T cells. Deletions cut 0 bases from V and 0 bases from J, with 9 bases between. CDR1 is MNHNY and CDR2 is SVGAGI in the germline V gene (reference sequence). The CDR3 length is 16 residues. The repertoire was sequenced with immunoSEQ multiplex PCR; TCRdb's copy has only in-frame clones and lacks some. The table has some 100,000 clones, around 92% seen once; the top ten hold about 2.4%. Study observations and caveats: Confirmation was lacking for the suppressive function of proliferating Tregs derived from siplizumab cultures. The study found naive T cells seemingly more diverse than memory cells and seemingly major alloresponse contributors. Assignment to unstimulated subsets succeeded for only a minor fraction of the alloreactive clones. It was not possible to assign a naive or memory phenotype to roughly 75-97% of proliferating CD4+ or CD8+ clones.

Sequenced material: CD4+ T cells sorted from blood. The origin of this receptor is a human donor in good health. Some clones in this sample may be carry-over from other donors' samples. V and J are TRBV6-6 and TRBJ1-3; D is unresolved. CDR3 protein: CASSYSTGGSGNTIYF. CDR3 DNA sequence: TGTGCCAGCAGTTACTCGACCGGAGGCTCTGGAAACACCATATATTTT.